This T cell receptor (beta chain) was captured in a study of OX40 agonist ivuxolimab in advanced cancers. Germline loops: CDR1 SGHNT, CDR2 YYREEE (reference sequence). The junction had 2 bases not matched to a gene; V was cut back by 3 bases and J by 3 bases. The CDR3 has 14 residues. This clone came up once. Profiling relied on immunoSEQ multiplex PCR, and the TCRdb table lists in-frame clones only, not all of them. This table holds around 18,000 clones, 60% to 80% found once. The chain couples TRBV5-4 to TRBJ2-3; 9 positions match TRBD1. Material: CD4+ or CD8+ T cells sorted from blood, obtained in a trial of the OX40 agonist ivuxolimab. The source of this sequence is an adult with an advanced solid tumor such as melanoma, head and neck, liver or kidney cancer. The CDR3 DNA reads TGTGCCAGCAGCTGGGACAGGGTGACAGATACGCAGTATTTT. Its translation: CASSWDRVTDTQYF.